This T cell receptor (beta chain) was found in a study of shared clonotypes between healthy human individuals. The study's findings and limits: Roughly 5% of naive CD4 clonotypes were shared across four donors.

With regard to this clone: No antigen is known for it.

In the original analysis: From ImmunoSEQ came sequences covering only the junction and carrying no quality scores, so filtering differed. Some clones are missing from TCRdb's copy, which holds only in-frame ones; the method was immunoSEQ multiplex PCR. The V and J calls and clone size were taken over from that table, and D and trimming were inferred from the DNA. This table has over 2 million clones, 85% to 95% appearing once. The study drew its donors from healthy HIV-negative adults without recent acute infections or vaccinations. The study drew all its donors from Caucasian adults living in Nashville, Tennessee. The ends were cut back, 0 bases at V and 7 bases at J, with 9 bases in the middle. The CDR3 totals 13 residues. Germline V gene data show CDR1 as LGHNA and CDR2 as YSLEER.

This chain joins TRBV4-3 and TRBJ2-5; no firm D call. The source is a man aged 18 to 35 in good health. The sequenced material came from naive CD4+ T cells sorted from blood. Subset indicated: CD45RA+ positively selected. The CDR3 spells CASSQERSLTQYF. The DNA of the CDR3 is TGCGCCAGCAGCCAAGAACGGTCGTTGACCCAGTACTTC.